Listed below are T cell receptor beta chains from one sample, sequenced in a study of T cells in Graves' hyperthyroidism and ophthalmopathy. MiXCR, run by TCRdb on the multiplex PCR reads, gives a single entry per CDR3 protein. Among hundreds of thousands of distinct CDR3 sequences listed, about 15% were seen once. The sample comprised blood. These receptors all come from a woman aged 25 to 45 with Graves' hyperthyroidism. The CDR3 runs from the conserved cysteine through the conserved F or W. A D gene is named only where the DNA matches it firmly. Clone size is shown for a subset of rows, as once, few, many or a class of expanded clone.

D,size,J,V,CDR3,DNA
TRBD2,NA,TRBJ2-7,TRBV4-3,CASSQLLAGGGSEQYF,TGCGCCAGCAGCCAATTACTAGCGGGAGGGGGATCCGAGCAGTACTTC
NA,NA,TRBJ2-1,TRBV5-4,CASSWTEGSTSEQFF,TGTGCCAGCAGCTGGACAGAAGGTAGTACTAGTGAGCAGTTCTTC
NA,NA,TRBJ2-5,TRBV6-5,CASSYRGPPYQETQYF,TGTGCCAGCAGTTACCGAGGACCACCGTACCAAGAGACCCAGTACTTC
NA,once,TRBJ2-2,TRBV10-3,CAIGVAGELFF,TGTGCCATCGGGGTGGCCGGGGAGCTGTTTTTT
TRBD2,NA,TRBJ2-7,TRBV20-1,CSGEGGRAETDEQYF,TGCAGTGGGGAGGGCGGGAGGGCTGAGACGGACGAGCAGTACTTC
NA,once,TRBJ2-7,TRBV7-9,CASTKTAATREQYF,TGTGCCAGCACCAAGACGGCGGCGACGAGGGAGCAGTACTTC
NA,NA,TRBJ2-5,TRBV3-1,CASSPRQFKETQYF,TGTGCCAGCAGCCCAAGACAGTTTAAAGAGACCCAGTACTTC
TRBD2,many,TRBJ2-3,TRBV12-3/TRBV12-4,CASSLRSGGTDTQYF,TGTGCCAGCAGCTTACGTAGCGGGGGCACAGATACGCAGTATTTT
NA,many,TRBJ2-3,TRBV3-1,CASSQSEATDTQYF,TGTGCCAGCAGTCAATCTGAGGCCACAGATACGCAGTATTTT
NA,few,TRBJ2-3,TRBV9,CASSVGGHSYTDTQYF,TGTGCCAGCAGCGTGGGGGGACACTCCTACACAGATACGCAGTATTTT